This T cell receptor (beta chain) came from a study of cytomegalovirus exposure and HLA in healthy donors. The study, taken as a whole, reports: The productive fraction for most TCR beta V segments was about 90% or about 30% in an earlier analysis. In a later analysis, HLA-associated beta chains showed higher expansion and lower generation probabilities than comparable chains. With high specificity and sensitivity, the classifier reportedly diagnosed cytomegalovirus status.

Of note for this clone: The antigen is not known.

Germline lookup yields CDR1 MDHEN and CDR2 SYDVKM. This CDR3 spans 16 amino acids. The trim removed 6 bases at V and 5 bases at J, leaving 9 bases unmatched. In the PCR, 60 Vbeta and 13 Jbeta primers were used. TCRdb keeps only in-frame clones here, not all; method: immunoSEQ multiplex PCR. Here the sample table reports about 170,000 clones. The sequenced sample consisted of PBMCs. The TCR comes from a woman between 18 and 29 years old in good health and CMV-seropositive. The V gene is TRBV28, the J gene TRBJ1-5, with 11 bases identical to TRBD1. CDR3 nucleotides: TGTGCCAGCAGCCCTTGGACAGGGGGCCGGGATCAGCCCCAGCATTTT. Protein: CASSPWTGGRDQPQHF. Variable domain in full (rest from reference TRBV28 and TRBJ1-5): DVKVTQSSRYLVKRTGEKVFLECVQDMDHENMFWYRQDPGLGLRLIYFSYDVKMKEKGDIPEGYSVSREKKERFSLILESASTNQTSMYLCASSPWTGGRDQPQHFGDGTRLSIL.